This T cell receptor beta chain was sequenced in a study of identical twins. Findings of the study overall: Model-predicted out-of-frame TCR alpha sharing fell below observed values in monozygotic twins. Partly confounded zero-insertion analyses could result from invariant MAIT and iNKT cells.

As for this clonotype: Antigen unknown.

MiXCR was run by TCRdb on the 5' RACE reads, yielding one entry per CDR3 protein. The sample carries hundreds of thousands of distinct CDR3 sequences, 20% to 25% recorded once. With 1 base removed from V and 1 base from J, the gap between germline ends came to 5 bases. The CDR3 loop spans 14 amino acids. Germline V CDR1 and CDR2: KGHDR, SFDVKD. The same sample was also used in a study of yellow fever vaccine responses in identical twins. This second report adds: Reports say the vaccine T cell response in twins looked partly convergent and partly personalized.

The V call is TRBV24-1, the J call TRBJ2-3, with D unresolved. Sequenced material: CD4+ T cells sorted from blood. The sequence derives from a woman aged 18-29 years in good health. CDR3 DNA: TGTGCCACCAGTGATTTTTTGGGCACAGATACGCAGTATTTT. Its protein is CATSDFLGTDTQYF.